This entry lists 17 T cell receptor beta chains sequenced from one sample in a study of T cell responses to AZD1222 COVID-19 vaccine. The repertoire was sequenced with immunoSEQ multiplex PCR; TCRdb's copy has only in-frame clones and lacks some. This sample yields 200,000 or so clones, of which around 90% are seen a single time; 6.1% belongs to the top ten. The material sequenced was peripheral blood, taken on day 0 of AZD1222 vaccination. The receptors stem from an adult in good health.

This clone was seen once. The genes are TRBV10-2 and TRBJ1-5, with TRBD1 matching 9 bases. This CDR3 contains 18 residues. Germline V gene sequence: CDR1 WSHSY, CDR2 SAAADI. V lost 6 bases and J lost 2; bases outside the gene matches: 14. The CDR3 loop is CASRGQGGIGARNQPQHF. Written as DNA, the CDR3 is TGCGCCAGCAGGGGACAGGGAGGAATCGGGGCGCGCAATCAGCCCCAGCATTTT.

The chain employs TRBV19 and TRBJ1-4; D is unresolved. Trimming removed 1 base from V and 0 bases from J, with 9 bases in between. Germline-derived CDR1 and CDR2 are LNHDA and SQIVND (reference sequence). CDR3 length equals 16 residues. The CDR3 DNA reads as TGTGCCAGTAGTATAGCGGAGTTCGCAACTAATGAAAAACTGTTTTTT. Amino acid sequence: CASSIAEFATNEKLFF.

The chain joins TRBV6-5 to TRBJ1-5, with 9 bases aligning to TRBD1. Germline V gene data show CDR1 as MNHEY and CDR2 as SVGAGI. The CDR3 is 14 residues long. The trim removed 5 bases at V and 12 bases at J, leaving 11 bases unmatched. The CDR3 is CASSPTGGPFRQHF. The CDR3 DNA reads TGTGCCAGCAGTCCAACAGGGGGCCCTTTTCGCCAGCATTTT.

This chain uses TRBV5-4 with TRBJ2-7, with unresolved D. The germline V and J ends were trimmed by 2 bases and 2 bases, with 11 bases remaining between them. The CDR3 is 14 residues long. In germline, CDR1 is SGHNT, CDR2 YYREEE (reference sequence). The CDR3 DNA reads TGTGCCAGCAGCTTTCAGGTTCCCCCCTACGAGCAGTACTTC. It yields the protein CASSFQVPPYEQYF. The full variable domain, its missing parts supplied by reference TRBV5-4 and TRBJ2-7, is ETGVTQSPTHLIKTRGQQVTLRCSSQSGHNTVSWYQQALGQGPQFIFQYYREEENGRGNFPPRFSGLQFPNYSSELNVNALELDDSALYLCASSFQVPPYEQYFGPGTRLTVT.

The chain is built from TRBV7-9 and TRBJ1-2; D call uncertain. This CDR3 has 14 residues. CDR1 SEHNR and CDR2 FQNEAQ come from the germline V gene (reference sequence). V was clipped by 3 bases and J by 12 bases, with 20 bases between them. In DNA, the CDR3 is TGTGCCAGCAGCTTTGAGAGGGTTGGAGCCGGCCACACCTTC. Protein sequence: CASSFERVGAGHTF.

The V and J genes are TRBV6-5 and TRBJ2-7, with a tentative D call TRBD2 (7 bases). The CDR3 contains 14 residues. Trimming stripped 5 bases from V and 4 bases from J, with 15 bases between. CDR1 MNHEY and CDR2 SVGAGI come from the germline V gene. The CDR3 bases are TGTGCCAGCAGTATGTCGGGGGGACATTACGAGCAGTACTTC. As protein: CASSMSGGHYEQYF.

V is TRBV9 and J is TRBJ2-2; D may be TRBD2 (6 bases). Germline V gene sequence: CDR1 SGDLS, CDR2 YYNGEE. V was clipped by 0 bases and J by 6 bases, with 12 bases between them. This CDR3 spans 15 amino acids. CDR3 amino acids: CASSVGLVQPGELFF. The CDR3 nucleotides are TGTGCCAGCAGCGTAGGACTAGTCCAGCCCGGGGAGCTGTTTTTT. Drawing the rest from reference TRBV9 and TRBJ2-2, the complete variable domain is DSGVTQTPKHLITATGQRVTLRCSPRSGDLSVYWYQQSLDQGLQFLIQYYNGEERAKGNILERFSAQQFPDLHSELNLSSLELGDSALYFCASSVGLVQPGELFFGEGSRLTVL.

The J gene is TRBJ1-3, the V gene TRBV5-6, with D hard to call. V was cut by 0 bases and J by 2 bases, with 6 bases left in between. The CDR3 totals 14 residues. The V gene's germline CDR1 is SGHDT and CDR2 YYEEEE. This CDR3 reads CASSLDRTGNTIYF. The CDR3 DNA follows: TGTGCCAGCAGCTTGGATCGCACTGGAAACACCATATATTTT.

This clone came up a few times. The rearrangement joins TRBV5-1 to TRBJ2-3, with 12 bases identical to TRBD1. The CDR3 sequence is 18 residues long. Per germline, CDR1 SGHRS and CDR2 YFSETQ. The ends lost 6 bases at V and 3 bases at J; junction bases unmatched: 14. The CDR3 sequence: CASTTTGTGGIVTDTQYF. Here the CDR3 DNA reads TGCGCCAGCACCACCACCGGGACAGGGGGCATTGTGACAGATACGCAGTATTTT. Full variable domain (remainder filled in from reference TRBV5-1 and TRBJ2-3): KAGVTQTPRYLIKTRGQQVTLSCSPISGHRSVSWYQQTPGQGLQFLFEYFSETQRNKGNFPGRFSGRQFSNSRSEMNVSTLELGDSALYLCASTTTGTGGIVTDTQYFGPGTRLTVL.

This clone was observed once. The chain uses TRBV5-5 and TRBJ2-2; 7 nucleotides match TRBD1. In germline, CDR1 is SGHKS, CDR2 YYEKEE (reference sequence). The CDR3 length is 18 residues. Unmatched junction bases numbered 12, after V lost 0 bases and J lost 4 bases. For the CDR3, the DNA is TGTGCCAGCAGCTTGGGCCGGCACGACAGGGTGGGCACCGGGGAGCTGTTTTTT. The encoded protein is CASSLGRHDRVGTGELFF. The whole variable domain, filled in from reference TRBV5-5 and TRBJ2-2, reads DAGVTQSPTHLIKTRGQQVTLRCSPISGHKSVSWYQQVLGQGPQFIFQYYEKEERGRGNFPDRFSARQFPNYSSELNVNALLLGDSALYLCASSLGRHDRVGTGELFFGEGSRLTVL.

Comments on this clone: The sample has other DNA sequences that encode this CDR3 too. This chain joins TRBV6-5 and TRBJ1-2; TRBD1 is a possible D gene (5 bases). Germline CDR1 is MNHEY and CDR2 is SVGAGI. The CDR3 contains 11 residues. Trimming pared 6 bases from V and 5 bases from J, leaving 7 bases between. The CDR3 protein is CASRGEYGYTF. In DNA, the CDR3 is TGTGCCAGCAGGGGGGAGTATGGCTACACCTTC.

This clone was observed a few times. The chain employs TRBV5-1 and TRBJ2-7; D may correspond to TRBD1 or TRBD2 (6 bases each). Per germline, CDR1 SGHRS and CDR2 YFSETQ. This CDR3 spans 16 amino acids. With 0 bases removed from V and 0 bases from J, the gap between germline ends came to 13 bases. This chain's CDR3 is CASSLGGDTRSYEQYF. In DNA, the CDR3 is TGCGCCAGCAGCTTGGGGGGGGACACCCGCTCCTACGAGCAGTACTTC.

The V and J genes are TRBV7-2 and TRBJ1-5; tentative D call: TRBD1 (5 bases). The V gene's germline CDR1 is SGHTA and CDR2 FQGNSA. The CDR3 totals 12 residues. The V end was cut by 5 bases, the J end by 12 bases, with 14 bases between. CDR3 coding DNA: TGTGCCAGCAGCAACGATGGGGGGTTCCAGCATTTT. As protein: CASSNDGGFQHF.

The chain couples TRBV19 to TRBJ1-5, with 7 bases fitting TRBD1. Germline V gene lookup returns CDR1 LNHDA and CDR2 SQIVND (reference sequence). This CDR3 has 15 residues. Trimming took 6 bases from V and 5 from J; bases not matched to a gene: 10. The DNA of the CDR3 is TGTGCCAGTAGCCCTCAAATCGACAGGGATCAGCCCCAGCATTTT. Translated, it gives CASSPQIDRDQPQHF. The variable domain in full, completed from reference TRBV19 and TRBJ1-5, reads DGGITQSPKYLFRKEGQNVTLSCEQNLNHDAMYWYRQDPGQGLRLIYYSQIVNDFQKGDIAEGYSVSREKKESFPLTVTSAQKNPTAFYLCASSPQIDRDQPQHFGDGTRLSIL.

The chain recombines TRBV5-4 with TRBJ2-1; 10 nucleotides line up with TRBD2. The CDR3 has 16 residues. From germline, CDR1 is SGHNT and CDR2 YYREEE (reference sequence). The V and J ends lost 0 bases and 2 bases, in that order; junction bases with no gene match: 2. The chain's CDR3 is CASSLELAGTYNEQFF. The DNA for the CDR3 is TGTGCCAGCAGCTTGGAACTAGCGGGAACCTACAATGAGCAGTTCTTC.

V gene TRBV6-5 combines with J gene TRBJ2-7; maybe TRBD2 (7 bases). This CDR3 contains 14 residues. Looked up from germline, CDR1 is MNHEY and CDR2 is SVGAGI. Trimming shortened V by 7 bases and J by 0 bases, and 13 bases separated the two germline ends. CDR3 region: CASNKGGVSYEQYF. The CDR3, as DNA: TGTGCCAGCAACAAAGGGGGGGTCTCCTACGAGCAGTACTTC.

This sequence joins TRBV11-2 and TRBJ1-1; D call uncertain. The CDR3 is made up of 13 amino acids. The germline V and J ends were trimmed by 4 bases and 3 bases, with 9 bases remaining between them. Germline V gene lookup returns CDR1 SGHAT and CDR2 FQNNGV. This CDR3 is CASSSNPDTEAFF. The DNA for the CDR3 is TGTGCCAGCAGCTCGAATCCCGACACTGAAGCTTTCTTT.